Included here is one T cell receptor (beta chain) sequence, with context. Antigen specificity is unknown. Germline V lookup: CDR1 SGHAT, CDR2 FQNNGV. The length of the CDR3 is 15 residues. Between the trimmed V and J ends, which lost 2 bases and 0 bases, there was a span of 7 bases. The entry originates in a study of T cells in localized non-small cell lung cancer. The study's findings and limits: Out of the top 100 tumor clones, a median roughly 52 were seen in adjacent lung. An association was observed between higher blood T cell density and longer overall survival.

Clones were read by immunoSEQ multiplex PCR, and TCRdb kept only the in-frame ones, dropping some. This sample carries around 70,000 clones, about 81% of them seen once, and the ten largest clones take roughly 1.4%. The TCR comes from a female donor of 60 years or more with stage I lung adenocarcinoma. The genes are TRBV11-2 and TRBJ2-2; D not certain. This specimen was peripheral blood, taken before any cancer treatment. The CDR3 protein is CASSLNIANTGELFF. Written as DNA, the CDR3 is TGTGCCAGCAGCTTAAACATAGCGAACACCGGGGAGCTGTTTTTT. The variable domain in full, with the rest retrieved from reference TRBV11-2 and TRBJ2-2, is EAGVAQSPRYKIIEKRQSVAFWCNPISGHATLYWYQQILGQGPKLLIQFQNNGVVDDSQLPKDRFSAERLKGVDSTLKIQPAKLEDSAVYLCASSLNIANTGELFFGEGSRLTVL.